This T cell receptor beta chain was captured in a study of T cells in Graves' hyperthyroidism and ophthalmopathy. General study results and limits: Ophthalmopathy onset followed model prediction by a median about six months.

This clonotype was counted ten times or more. Its antigen is not identified. This CDR3 is 20 amino acids long. V lost 3 bases and J lost 2; bases outside the gene matches: 19. Germline loops: CDR1 MDHEN, CDR2 SYDVKM. Amplification of TCR beta CDR3 regions used RNA as the template. First-round RT-PCR targeting the TCR CDR3 was performed with the HTBI primer set. TCRdb reprocessed the multiplex PCR reads with MiXCR, giving one entry per CDR3 protein. Altogether 300,000 to 450,000 distinct CDR3 sequences are present, around 18% being singletons, with the ten largest covering around a sixth. The gene calls are TRBV28 and TRBJ2-3; 8 bases align to TRBD1. The TCR comes from a woman in her thirties or forties with Graves' ophthalmopathy. Material: blood. The CDR3 is CASSFFPSFVGTGDTDTQYF. CDR3 nucleotides: TGTGCCAGCAGTTTCTTCCCCTCATTCGTCGGGACAGGAGACACAGATACGCAGTATTTT.